The 28 T cell receptor beta chains listed next were all sequenced from one sample in a study of sequential checkpoint blockade in melanoma. Treatment defined: randomized to nivolumab then ipilimumab (arm A) or the reverse (arm B). Produced via immunoSEQ multiplex PCR; TCRdb's table is partial and in-frame only. The sample has some 8,000 clones, more than 25% seen once. The material was tumor tissue (inferred from file names), obtained from a patient given nivolumab and ipilimumab in sequence. These receptors were obtained from a human donor with melanoma.

The chain recombines TRBV19 with TRBJ2-3; D is unclear. The V end was cut by 3 bases, the J end by 2 bases, with 15 bases between. Germline values: CDR1 LNHDA, CDR2 SQIVND (reference sequence). This CDR3 has 16 amino acids. CDR3 DNA sequence: TGTGCCAGTAGTATTATGTCTAGTCTGAACACAGATACGCAGTATTTT. Protein sequence: CASSIMSSLNTDTQYF.

This clone was seen a few times. The rearrangement joins TRBV30 to TRBJ2-2; 8 bases line up with TRBD1. Per germline, CDR1 GTSNPN and CDR2 SVGIG (reference sequence). CDR3 length equals 15 residues. The junction had 6 bases not matched to a gene; V was cut back by 0 bases and J by 6 bases. The CDR3 loop reads CAWSVLAGGPGELFF. CDR3 coding DNA: TGTGCCTGGAGTGTGTTGGCAGGGGGCCCCGGGGAGCTGTTTTTT.

This clone was counted ten times or more. The J gene is TRBJ1-3, the V gene TRBV11-3, with TRBD1 matching over 7 bases. The CDR3 totals 16 residues. Germline-derived CDR1 and CDR2 are SGHNT and YENEEA. Trimming cost V 5 bases and J 0 bases; bases outside gene matches: 7. The CDR3 protein is CASSNRGIRSGNTIYF. The DNA of the CDR3 is TGTGCCAGCAGCAACAGGGGAATTCGCTCTGGAAACACCATATATTTT.

There are many counts of this clone. V and J are TRBV11-3 and TRBJ1-1; 7 positions match TRBD1. The J segment lost 3 bases and the V segment lost 5 bases, leaving 6 bases of the junction unmatched. The germline V gene encodes CDR1 SGHNT and CDR2 YENEEA. The CDR3 contains 14 residues. The CDR3 spells CASSLTGVDTEAFF. The CDR3 DNA sequence: TGTGCCAGCAGCCTTACAGGGGTCGACACTGAAGCTTTCTTT.

This clone was counted a few times. CDR3 sequence: CASRNGNPQEKLFF. CDR3 in DNA: TGTGCCAGTCGCAACGGGAACCCGCAGGAAAAACTGTTTTTT. The J gene is TRBJ1-4, the V gene TRBV9, with D unclear. Trimming left V 8 bases short and J 8 bases short, with 19 bases between. From germline, CDR1 is SGDLS and CDR2 YYNGEE. This CDR3 contains 14 residues.

The chain has TRBV12-5 and TRBJ2-1, with D unresolved. This CDR3 region has 13 residues. The ends were cut back, 4 bases at V and 10 bases at J, with 14 bases in the middle. From germline, CDR1 is LGHNT and CDR2 FRNRAP. The CDR3 protein is CASGSPQVPEQFF. The CDR3 region has the DNA TGTGCTAGTGGTTCCCCGCAAGTTCCCGAGCAGTTCTTC. The full variable domain, in which reference TRBV12-5 and TRBJ2-1 provide the parts outside the CDR3, is DARVTQTPRHKVTEMGQEVTMRCQPILGHNTVFWYRQTMMQGLELLAYFRNRAPLDDSGMPKDRFSAEMPDATLATLKIQPSEPRDSAVYFCASGSPQVPEQFFGPGTRLTVL.

The table lists this clone with a few counts. The rearrangement links TRBV11-3 to TRBJ2-5; D not resolved. Trimming stripped 1 base from V and 1 base from J, with 10 bases between. This CDR3 is built from 15 residues. Germline values: CDR1 SGHNT, CDR2 YENEEA. CDR3 sequence (DNA): TGTGCCAGCAGCTTAGTTGCAGGTCCCCAAGAGACCCAGTACTTC. Translated: CASSLVAGPQETQYF.

The chain is built from TRBV14 and TRBJ2-1; TRBD2 matches 9 bases. Unmatched junction bases numbered 13, after V lost 0 bases and J lost 7 bases. Germline assignment: CDR1 SGHDN and CDR2 FVKESK. This CDR3 is 18 amino acids long. The CDR3 spells CASSQDKGLAGAGNEQFF. As DNA, the CDR3 is TGTGCCAGCAGCCAAGACAAGGGATTAGCGGGAGCTGGTAATGAGCAGTTCTTC.

This chain joins TRBV30 and TRBJ1-1; no reliable D call. The germline gives CDR1 GTSNPN, CDR2 SVGIG (reference sequence). Trimming removed 1 base from V and 2 bases from J, with 8 bases in between. CDR3 size: 13 residues. The CDR3 nucleotides read TGTGCCTGGAGTGGGGGTTATAACACTGAAGCTTTCTTT. The encoded protein is CAWSGGYNTEAFF.

In its sample, this clone was seen a few times. V gene TRBV9 combines with J gene TRBJ2-5; D might be TRBD2 (7 bases). The length of the CDR3 is 14 residues. The V end was cut by 4 bases, the J end by 4 bases, with 14 bases between. Germline V gene lookup returns CDR1 SGDLS and CDR2 YYNGEE. The chain's CDR3 is CASSPRGAGETQYF. The CDR3 nucleotides are TGTGCCAGCAGCCCCCGGGGGGCGGGAGAGACCCAGTACTTC.

This clone was found a few times. This chain connects TRBV11-3 to TRBJ2-1; possibly TRBD1 for D (5 bases). V shed 4 bases and J shed 1 base, with 17 bases lying between them. Germline-derived CDR1 and CDR2 are SGHNT and YENEEA. This CDR3 has 17 residues. The CDR3 nucleotides are TGTGCCAGCAGCTCCGTCCTCCAGGGTGAATCCTACAATGAGCAGTTCTTC. It yields the protein CASSSVLQGESYNEQFF.

The CDR3 sequence is CASSSPQGLETQYF. The CDR3 DNA reads TGCGCCAGCAGCTCCCCTCAGGGTTTGGAGACCCAGTACTTC. The chain recombines TRBV5-1 with TRBJ2-5; TRBD1 is a possible D gene (5 bases). Per the germline V gene, CDR1 is SGHRS and CDR2 is YFSETQ. Between the trimmed V and J ends, which lost 3 bases and 5 bases, there was a span of 14 bases. The CDR3 has 14 residues.

The gene calls are TRBV18 and TRBJ2-1, with D perhaps TRBD2 (5 bases). Deletions cut 2 bases from V and 0 bases from J, with 11 bases between. The length of the CDR3 is 16 residues. The germline gives CDR1 KGHSH, CDR2 LQKENI. CDR3 DNA: TGTGCCAGCTCACCATACAGCGGAGCCTCCTACAATGAGCAGTTCTTC. As protein: CASSPYSGASYNEQFF.

In regard to this clone: Germline is not matched at one junction end, which may reflect a read error. The chain recombines TRBV7-1 with TRBJ1-1; a weak D match, TRBD1 (5 bases). TRBV7-1 is sorted into the ORF group, with uncertain function. The CDR3 is made up of 13 amino acids. The CDR3 is CSSSRTPNTEAFF. The CDR3 DNA reads TGTTCCAGCAGCCGGACACCGAACACTGAAGCTTTCTTT.

The chain links TRBV23-1 to TRBJ1-2; D not resolved. TRBV23-1 is an ORF for which the function is uncertain. The V end was cut by 6 bases, the J end by 8 bases, with 16 bases between. There are 13 residues in the CDR3. The CDR3 loop is CASSLEGGLGYTF. The CDR3 nucleotides read TGCGCCAGCAGCTTAGAAGGAGGGCTCGGCTACACCTTC.

This clone was found a few times. One junction end disagrees with the germline gene, perhaps due to a read error. The chain recombines TRBV6-8 with TRBJ2-3, with D perhaps TRBD2 (6 bases). CDR3 length: 14 amino acids. Germline lookup yields CDR1 MNHGY and CDR2 SAAAGT. The CDR3 reads CAISRDLPTDTQYF. CDR3 coding DNA: TGTGCCATCAGTAGGGACTTACCCACAGATACGCAGTATTTT.

This clone turned up a few times. V gene TRBV23-1 combines with J gene TRBJ1-5; D perhaps matches TRBD1 (5 bases). TRBV23-1 is reported as an ORF; its role is uncertain. The CDR3 has 15 amino acids. V was shortened by 4 bases and J by 5 bases, with 15 bases between the two germline ends. CDR3 sequence (DNA): TGCGCCAGCAGTCGAAGCTCGAGGGGAGATCAGCCCCAGCATTTT. This encodes CASSRSSRGDQPQHF.

The J gene is TRBJ1-5, the V gene TRBV6-8; 8 positions agree with TRBD1. The CDR3 extends over 16 amino acids. Germline CDR1 is MNHGY and CDR2 is SAAAGT. Trimming removed 10 bases from V and 0 bases from J; junction bases left unmatched: 11. CDR3 DNA: TGTGCCACCCTTCCCGGGACAGGTCGTAGCAATCAGCCCCAGCATTTT. Translated, it gives CATLPGTGRSNQPQHF.

The chain couples TRBV30 to TRBJ1-5; TRBD1 matches 8 bases. Trimming at V came to 4 bases and at J to 7 bases, leaving 9 bases not matched to a gene. CDR1 is GTSNPN, CDR2 SVGIG, per germline (reference sequence). The CDR3 is 14 amino acids. The CDR3 nucleotides read TGTGCCTGGACCCAAACAGGGGGAGGACAGCCCCAGCATTTT. Amino acids: CAWTQTGGGQPQHF.

This clone was observed a handful of times. CDR3 in DNA: TGTGCCAGCAAATCGACAGGCTACGAGCAGTACTTC. Its protein is CASKSTGYEQYF. The rearrangement joins TRBV6-8 to TRBJ2-7; tentative D call: TRBD1 (6 bases). Germline values: CDR1 MNHGY, CDR2 SAAAGT. V gave up 7 bases and J gave up 3 bases, with 10 bases separating them. CDR3 length: 12 amino acids.

This clone was counted a few times. This rearrangement joins TRBV9 to TRBJ2-1; TRBD2 matches 8 bases. In germline, CDR1 is SGDLS, CDR2 YYNGEE. The CDR3 extends over 14 amino acids. Trimming at V came to 5 bases and at J to 5 bases, leaving 6 bases not matched to a gene. CDR3 DNA: TGTGCCAGCAGTGAGCGAGCGGGGGACAATGAGCAGTTCTTC. Its translation is CASSERAGDNEQFF.

The V call is TRBV25-1, the J call TRBJ1-6; tentatively, D is TRBD1 (5 bases). Trimming cost V 2 bases and J 5 bases, with 7 bases left between them. The CDR3 has 14 residues. The germline CDR1 and CDR2 sequences are MGHDK and SYGVNS. CDR3 DNA sequence: TGTGCCAGCAGTGAAGGGGCCCATAATTCACCCCTCCACTTT. This gives the protein CASSEGAHNSPLHF.

This clone was observed a few times. V is TRBV19 and J is TRBJ1-1, with D perhaps matching TRBD1 (6 bases). CDR1 LNHDA and CDR2 SQIVND come from the germline V gene (reference sequence). Trimming shortened V by 3 bases and J by 3 bases, and 14 bases separated the two germline ends. CDR3 length equals 15 residues. The CDR3 nucleotides are TGTGCCAGTAGTATCCCCGCCGGGGGCCACACTGAAGCTTTCTTT. Translating it yields CASSIPAGGHTEAFF.

This chain joins TRBV6-1 and TRBJ1-1; 7 bases match TRBD1. The CDR3 is made up of 14 amino acids. Trimming cost V 1 base and J 4 bases; bases outside gene matches: 3. In germline, CDR1 is MNHNS, CDR2 SASEGT. CDR3 coding DNA: TGTGCCAGCAGTGAAGTGGCAGGGGGCACTGAAGCTTTCTTT. The encoded protein is CASSEVAGGTEAFF.

The chain joins TRBV5-1 to TRBJ2-3; either TRBD1 or TRBD2 may supply D (5 bases each). The V end was cut by 6 bases, the J end by 1 base, with 12 bases between. The CDR3 sequence is 14 residues long. The germline V gene has CDR1 SGHRS and CDR2 YFSETQ. This CDR3 reads CASTTGGRTDTQYF. For the CDR3, the DNA is TGCGCCAGCACAACAGGAGGACGCACAGATACGCAGTATTTT.

The chain carries TRBV11-3 and TRBJ2-3, with 11 bases lining up with TRBD2. The V gene's germline CDR1 is SGHNT and CDR2 YENEEA. V shed 5 bases, J shed 1 base, and the junction held 8 bases outside the gene matches. The CDR3 extends over 17 amino acids. CDR3 coding DNA: TGTGCCAGCAGCCGAGGGGGGACTAGCGGTGGCACAGATACGCAGTATTTT. Protein: CASSRGGTSGGTDTQYF.

The chain links TRBV10-1 to TRBJ1-1; D unresolved. Germline CDR1 reads WNHNN; CDR2 reads SYGVQD (reference sequence). Trimming cost V 4 bases and J 4 bases, with 4 bases left between them. CDR3 length: 11 amino acids. The CDR3 spells CASSVGTEAFF. The DNA for the CDR3 is TGCGCCAGCAGTGTGGGCACTGAAGCTTTCTTT.

This clone is termed medium-sized. The CDR3 protein is CASSPGQGAGTEAFF. The CDR3, as DNA: TGTGCCAGCAGCCCGGGACAGGGGGCGGGCACTGAAGCTTTCTTT. The chain has TRBV11-3 and TRBJ1-1; 12 nucleotides align to TRBD1. V shed 5 bases, J shed 4 bases, and the junction held 5 bases outside the gene matches. In germline, CDR1 is SGHNT, CDR2 YENEEA. The CDR3 sequence is 15 residues long.